Below are 12 T cell receptor beta chains sequenced from a single sample in a study of response to subunit inactivated influenza vaccine. TCRdb recomputed calls from the RT-PCR reads with MiXCR, one row per CDR3 protein. Among a few hundred thousand distinct CDR3 sequences, 14% were seen once, and the ten largest hold around 10%. The sequencing used PBMCs from blood, collected less than 13 days after vaccination. These TCRs come from a man between 45 and 60 years old who received an inactivated influenza vaccine.

The gene calls are TRBV5-1 and TRBJ1-6; 9 bases map to TRBD1. The CDR3 has 14 residues. In germline, CDR1 is SGHRS, CDR2 YFSETQ. Unmatched junction bases numbered 5, after V lost 4 bases and J lost 9 bases. The CDR3 DNA reads TGCGCCAGCAGCACGGGACAGGGCACTTCACCCCTCCACTTT. It specifies CASSTGQGTSPLHF.

This clonotype was detected only a few times. The chain carries TRBV9 and TRBJ2-1, with 8 bases lining up with TRBD2. The germline V gene encodes CDR1 SGDLS and CDR2 YYNGEE. This CDR3 has 16 residues. J lost 9 bases, V lost 3 bases, and 14 bases had no gene match. As DNA, the CDR3 is TGTGCCAGCAGCGCCCGCGCGACTAGCGTTTTTGGTGAGCAGTTCTTC. Its protein is CASSARATSVFGEQFF.

The genes are TRBV7-2 and TRBJ2-5, with a weak D call TRBD2 (7 bases). V lost 5 bases to trimming and J lost 8 bases, with 15 bases between them. The CDR3 is 13 amino acids. The germline V gene has CDR1 SGHTA and CDR2 FQGNSA. The CDR3 spells CASSSNREGTQYF. The CDR3 nucleotides read TGTGCCAGCAGCAGCAACAGGGAGGGAACCCAGTACTTC.

V usage is TRBV6-2 or TRBV6-3 and J usage is TRBJ2-1; D is unclear. The CDR3 is 14 amino acids. Looked up from germline, CDR1 is MNHEY and CDR2 is SVGEGT. V was cut by 2 bases and J by 10 bases, with 15 bases left in between. The CDR3 nucleotides are TGTGCCAGCAGTTACGCCATGCTAAGCATCGAGCAGTTCTTC. Its protein is CASSYAMLSIEQFF.

The chain recombines TRBV20-1 with TRBJ2-7; 7 nucleotides match TRBD1. Trimming cost V 3 bases and J 5 bases; bases outside gene matches: 10. The CDR3 has 14 amino acids. CDR1 DFQATT and CDR2 SNEGSKA come from the germline V gene (reference sequence). The CDR3 DNA is TGCAGTGCTAGGGGACATCAGGGGGTCCACGAGCAGTACTTC. Amino acid sequence: CSARGHQGVHEQYF.

Only a few counts were recorded for this clonotype. The genes are TRBV11-1 and TRBJ2-3; 7 bases align to TRBD1. The CDR3 runs 18 residues. The junction had 11 bases not matched to a gene; V was cut back by 0 bases and J by 2 bases. CDR1 is SGHAT, CDR2 FQDESV, per germline (reference sequence). The CDR3: CASSLAGAGTAYTDTQYF. DNA of the CDR3: TGTGCCAGCAGCTTAGCCGGGGCCGGGACAGCATACACAGATACGCAGTATTTT. The full variable domain, in which reference TRBV11-1 and TRBJ2-3 provide the parts outside the CDR3, is EAEVAQSPRYKITEKSQAVAFWCDPISGHATLYWYRQILGQGPELLVQFQDESVVDDSQLPKDRFSAERLKGVDSTLKIQPAELGDSAMYLCASSLAGAGTAYTDTQYFGPGTRLTVL.

This clonotype was counted a few times. The chain has TRBV5-1 and TRBJ2-7, with TRBD2 identical over 8 bases. Trimming took 0 bases from V and 3 from J; bases not matched to a gene: 5. The germline gives CDR1 SGHRS, CDR2 YFSETQ. CDR3 length equals 15 residues. The CDR3 loop is CASSLDSGGIYEQYF. The DNA for the CDR3 is TGCGCCAGCAGCTTGGACAGCGGGGGAATCTACGAGCAGTACTTC.

Only a few counts were recorded for this clonotype. The chain has TRBV15 and TRBJ2-7; unclear D gene. CDR1 LNHNV and CDR2 YYDKDF come from the germline V gene (reference sequence). This CDR3 spans 14 amino acids. Trimming took off 0 bases at V and 5 bases at J, with 11 bases between the two ends. This chain's CDR3 is CATSRDGTDDEQYF. The CDR3, as DNA: TGTGCCACCAGCAGAGATGGAACGGACGACGAGCAGTACTTC.

V and J are TRBV10-3 and TRBJ2-2, with 10 bases fitting TRBD2. V dropped 2 bases and J dropped 2; count of bases not matched to a gene: 2. Germline loops: CDR1 ENHRY, CDR2 SYGVKD. The CDR3 runs to 16 residues. CDR3 sequence reads: CAISEVAGGNTGELFF. In nucleotides, the CDR3 is TGTGCCATCAGTGAGGTAGCGGGAGGCAACACCGGGGAGCTGTTTTTT.

The chain links TRBV7-2 to TRBJ2-7; D gene unclear. V shed 4 bases and J shed 2 bases, with 12 bases lying between them. The CDR3 has 14 residues. The germline V gene encodes CDR1 SGHTA and CDR2 FQGNSA. The CDR3 DNA reads as TGTGCCAGCAGCTCCCGGCGTCAGACCTACGAGCAGTACTTC. This translates into CASSSRRQTYEQYF.

The chain employs TRBV9 and TRBJ2-1, with D hard to call. The length of the CDR3 is 16 residues. Trimming stripped 0 bases from V and 0 bases from J, with 10 bases between. Germline V gene data show CDR1 as SGDLS and CDR2 as YYNGEE. The CDR3 bases are TGTGCCAGCAGCGTAGAACCCCAGCTCTCCTACAATGAGCAGTTCTTC. Translation gives CASSVEPQLSYNEQFF.

This clonotype turned up a few times. The V call is TRBV6-5, the J call TRBJ1-6; D is possibly TRBD1 (6 bases). This CDR3 region has 15 residues. Germline loops: CDR1 MNHEY, CDR2 SVGAGI. With 5 bases removed from V and 3 bases from J, the gap between germline ends came to 11 bases. This chain's CDR3 is CASSHEGGYNSPLHF. In DNA, the CDR3 is TGTGCCAGCAGTCACGAAGGGGGCTATAATTCACCCCTCCACTTT.